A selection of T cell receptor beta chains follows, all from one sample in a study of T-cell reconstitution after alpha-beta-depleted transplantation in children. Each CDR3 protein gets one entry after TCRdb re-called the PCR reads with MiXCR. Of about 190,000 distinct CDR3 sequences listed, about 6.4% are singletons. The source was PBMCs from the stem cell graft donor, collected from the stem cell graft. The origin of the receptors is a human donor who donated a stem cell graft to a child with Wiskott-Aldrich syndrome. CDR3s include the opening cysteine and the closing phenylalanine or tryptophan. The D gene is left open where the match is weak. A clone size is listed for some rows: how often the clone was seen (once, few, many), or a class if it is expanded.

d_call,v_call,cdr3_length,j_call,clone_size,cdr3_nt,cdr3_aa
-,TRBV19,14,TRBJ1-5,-,TGTGCCAGTAGATACAGGGAAATTCACCAGCCCCAGCATTTT,CASRYREIHQPQHF
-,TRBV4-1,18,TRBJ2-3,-,TGCGCCAGCAGCCAGGGGCTGTTGGGGGGTAAAAGCACAGATACGCAGTATTTT,CASSQGLLGGKSTDTQYF
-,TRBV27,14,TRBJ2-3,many,TGTGCCAGCAGTTTTAGAGAAGGCACAGATACGCAGTATTTT,CASSFREGTDTQYF
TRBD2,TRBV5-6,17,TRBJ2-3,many,TGTGCCAGCAGCTTGGAGGGACTAGCGGTTAGCACAGATACGCAGTATTTT,CASSLEGLAVSTDTQYF
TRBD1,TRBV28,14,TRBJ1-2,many,TGTGCCAGCAGTTCCCGGGACAGGATCTATGGCTACACCTTC,CASSSRDRIYGYTF
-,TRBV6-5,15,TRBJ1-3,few,TGTGCCAGCAGTAACCGGGACCCCTATGGGGACACCATATATTTT,CASSNRDPYGDTIYF
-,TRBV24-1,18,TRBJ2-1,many,TGTGCCACCAGTGATCCCTCTGAGGGAGCGGGTCTGGGGAATGAGCAGTTCTTC,CATSDPSEGAGLGNEQFF
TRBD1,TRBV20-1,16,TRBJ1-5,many,TGCAGTGCTAGACCCCCTCGAGGGGGCGGCAATCAGCCCCAGCATTTT,CSARPPRGGGNQPQHF
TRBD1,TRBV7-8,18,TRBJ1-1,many,TGTGCCAGCAGCCAACCCATGGGACAGGGGGTTCCGAACACTGAAGCTTTCTTT,CASSQPMGQGVPNTEAFF
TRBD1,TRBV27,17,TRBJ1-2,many,TGTGCCAGCAGTTTAGCGGGACAGGGTTTTAGCCCATCGGGCTACACCTTC,CASSLAGQGFSPSGYTF
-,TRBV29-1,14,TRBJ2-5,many,TGCAGCGTTGAGGGAGGAGGCTCTTGGGAGACCCAGTACTTC,CSVEGGGSWETQYF
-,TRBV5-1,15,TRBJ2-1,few,TGCGCCAGCAGCGTCCTAGCGCTAAGTTACAATGAGCAGTTCTTC,CASSVLALSYNEQFF